This passage covers 17 T cell receptor beta chains from one sample sequenced in a study of blood T cell repertoires in COVID-19 (dated by TCRdb to 2020 to 2021). The library was produced with the immunoSEQ multiplex PCR assay. TCRdb stores this immuneACCESS table with in-frame sequences only. Part of the clones is absent; in the studies checked, under half of the shortfall reflects unresolved V genes, and no reason is known for the rest. Counted in this sample were just under 350,000 clones; around four fifths of them appeared once. The ten largest clones represent around 3% of the sample. The sample consisted of peripheral blood. These receptors came from a young man with active or convalescent COVID-19.

This chain uses TRBV7-9 with TRBJ2-1; TRBD1 might be the D (6 bases). The CDR3 contains 13 residues. CDR1 is SEHNR, CDR2 FQNEAQ, per germline (reference sequence). V shed 5 bases and J shed 9 bases, with 14 bases lying between them. The CDR3 nucleotides read TGTGCCAGCAGCCCGTACAGGGAGACTGAGCAGTTCTTC. It encodes CASSPYRETEQFF.

As concerns this clone: Other DNA sequences in the sample encode the same CDR3. The rearrangement uses TRBV2 and TRBJ1-1, with no clear D. The germline CDR1 and CDR2 sequences are SNHLY and FYNNEI. Trimming shortened V by 6 bases and J by 1 base, and 12 bases separated the two germline ends. This CDR3 is built from 14 residues. The CDR3 loop reads CASRSGSPNTEAFF. The CDR3 DNA reads as TGTGCCAGCAGGTCGGGGTCACCGAACACTGAAGCTTTCTTT.

The chain joins TRBV2 to TRBJ2-2; no clear D gene. The V end lost 3 bases, the J end lost 4 bases, and 9 bases lay between the germline ends. This CDR3 is built from 14 residues. In germline, CDR1 is SNHLY, CDR2 FYNNEI. The CDR3 is CASSESLVTGELFF. Written as DNA, the CDR3 is TGTGCCAGCAGTGAGAGTCTTGTCACCGGGGAGCTGTTTTTT.

V usage is TRBV10-3 and J usage is TRBJ2-1; TRBD2 agrees at 9 bases. This CDR3 has 15 amino acids. The germline V gene encodes CDR1 ENHRY and CDR2 SYGVKD. V trimming: 0 bases; J trimming: 10 bases; junction bases outside the gene matches: 7. CDR3: CAISESAGGPQEQFF. The CDR3 DNA sequence: TGTGCCATCAGTGAGTCCGCGGGAGGGCCCCAGGAGCAGTTCTTC.

This chain joins TRBV28 and TRBJ2-1; perhaps TRBD2 as D (6 bases). Germline CDR1 and CDR2: MDHEN and SYDVKM. This CDR3 is 12 amino acids long. V dropped 5 bases and J dropped 10 bases, with 12 bases sitting between them. DNA for the CDR3: TGTGCCAGCAGTCCTCCCGGGAGAGAGCAGTTCTTC. Protein product: CASSPPGREQFF.

The V call is TRBV7-2, the J call TRBJ1-4; a possible D gene is TRBD1 (6 bases). In germline, CDR1 is SGHTA, CDR2 FQGNSA. The CDR3 contains 14 residues. Trimming cost V 5 bases and J 2 bases, with 9 bases left between them. This chain's CDR3 is CASSIDRTNEKLFF. The CDR3 region has the DNA TGTGCCAGCAGCATTGACAGGACTAATGAAAAACTGTTTTTT.

This sequence joins TRBV4-1 and TRBJ2-3, with 7 bases aligning to TRBD1. Germline CDR1 reads MGHRA; CDR2 reads YSYEKL. The CDR3 is 16 amino acids. After removal of 4 bases from V and 0 bases from J, the junction contained 7 bases not matched to a gene. CDR3 nucleotides: TGCGCCAGCAGCCGGGGGACAGTTACTAGCACAGATACGCAGTATTTT. It is translated as CASSRGTVTSTDTQYF.

The chain joins TRBV7-2 to TRBJ2-5; 15 nucleotides line up with TRBD2. The V and J ends lost 4 bases and 5 bases, in that order; junction bases with no gene match: 5. Germline V gives CDR1 SGHTA, CDR2 FQGNSA. This CDR3 is 16 amino acids long. The CDR3 DNA reads TGTGCCAGCAGCTCCGGACTAGCGGGGGGGCGGGAGACCCAGTACTTC. Encoded protein: CASSSGLAGGRETQYF.

The chain couples TRBV5-1 to TRBJ1-5; D perhaps matches TRBD1 (6 bases). The CDR3 sequence is 16 residues long. CDR1 is SGHRS, CDR2 YFSETQ, per germline. V was shortened by 3 bases and J by 6 bases, with 19 bases between the two germline ends. The CDR3 region is CASSSSFGRGTQPQHF. As DNA, the CDR3 is TGCGCCAGCAGCTCGTCCTTTGGTAGGGGGACTCAGCCCCAGCATTTT.

This clone appeared a single time. The CDR3 sequence is CASDPGGRMPGYGYTF. The CDR3 DNA reads as TGCGCCAGCGATCCGGGGGGCAGAATGCCCGGGTATGGCTACACCTTC. The chain has TRBV10-2 and TRBJ1-2; D may be TRBD1 (6 bases). Trimming took 8 bases from V and 5 from J, leaving 24 bases between them. Germline V gene lookup returns CDR1 WSHSY and CDR2 SAAADI. The CDR3 sequence is 16 residues long.

The chain joins TRBV5-1 to TRBJ1-4; possible D gene TRBD1, 5 bases. Between the trimmed V and J ends, which lost 2 bases and 8 bases, there was a span of 16 bases. This CDR3 region has 15 residues. CDR1 and CDR2 (germline): SGHRS, YFSETQ. The CDR3 coding sequence is TGCGCCAGCAGCTTAAGGTCGGGGGTCGACGAAAAACTGTTTTTT. This encodes CASSLRSGVDEKLFF.

The chain couples TRBV19 to TRBJ2-1; 7 bases map to TRBD1. J lost 2 bases, V lost 4 bases, and 8 bases had no gene match. CDR3 length equals 16 residues. The germline V gene encodes CDR1 LNHDA and CDR2 SQIVND (reference sequence). The CDR3 sequence is CASSTITGVTYNEQFF. The CDR3 region has the DNA TGTGCCAGTAGTACCATTACAGGGGTTACCTACAATGAGCAGTTCTTC.

The chain links TRBV4-2 to TRBJ1-6, with D unclear. The length of the CDR3 is 14 residues. Trimming pared 0 bases from V and 6 bases from J, leaving 6 bases between. Germline V gene sequence: CDR1 LGHNA, CDR2 YNFKEQ. CDR3 amino acids: CASSQDPVNSPLHF. As DNA, the CDR3 is TGTGCCAGCAGCCAAGATCCGGTTAATTCACCCCTCCACTTT.

This chain connects TRBV28 to TRBJ1-4; D gene ambiguous. V was clipped by 5 bases and J by 1 base, with 5 bases between them. The CDR3 consists of 13 residues. Per germline, CDR1 MDHEN and CDR2 SYDVKM. The CDR3 bases are TGTGCCAGCAGTCGGGGAACTAATGAAAAACTGTTTTTT. Its protein product is CASSRGTNEKLFF.

This rearrangement joins TRBV3-1 (or the pseudogene TRBV3-2) to TRBJ1-2; possibly TRBD1 for D (5 bases). Germline CDR1 LGHDT, CDR2 YNNKEL (reference sequence). V was pared by 1 base and J by 7 bases, with 10 bases between. The CDR3 loop spans 13 amino acids. CDR3 nucleotide sequence: TGTGCCAGCAGCCAAGGCCGGGGGGGTGGCTACACCTTC. Its protein is CASSQGRGGGYTF.

This chain connects TRBV30 to TRBJ1-3; D possibly corresponds to TRBD1 (6 bases). CDR1 GTSNPN and CDR2 SVGIG come from the germline V gene (reference sequence). CDR3 length: 12 amino acids. V was trimmed by 4 bases and J by 3 bases, leaving 7 bases between them. The CDR3 coding sequence is TGTGCCTGGAACAGGGATGGAAACACCATATATTTT. As protein: CAWNRDGNTIYF. The variable domain in full, completed from reference TRBV30 and TRBJ1-3, reads SQTIHQWPATLVQPVGSPLSLECTVEGTSNPNLYWYRQAAGRGLQLLFYSVGIGQISSEVPQNLSASRPQDRQFILSSKKLLLSDSGFYLCAWNRDGNTIYFGEGSWLTVV.

The chain joins TRBV19 to TRBJ2-7; TRBD2 aligns across 12 bases. CDR1 and CDR2 (germline): LNHDA, SQIVND (reference sequence). V lost 6 bases to trimming and J lost 7 bases; unmatched junction nucleotides: 10. The CDR3 extends over 15 amino acids. The CDR3 is CASSTRLAGVGEQYF. In DNA, the CDR3 is TGTGCCAGTAGCACTAGACTAGCGGGAGTGGGTGAGCAGTACTTC. Looking up the rest from reference TRBV19 and TRBJ2-7 gives the full variable domain: DGGITQSPKYLFRKEGQNVTLSCEQNLNHDAMYWYRQDPGQGLRLIYYSQIVNDFQKGDIAEGYSVSREKKESFPLTVTSAQKNPTAFYLCASSTRLAGVGEQYFGPGTRLTVT.